The following is a T cell receptor (beta chain) sequence with its context. These data are taken from a study of immune characterization of retroperitoneal liposarcoma. TCRdb re-analysed the PCR reads in MiXCR, keeping a single row per CDR3 protein. The table lists approximately 9,000 distinct CDR3 sequences, about a quarter of them singletons. The receptor comes from a male donor with retroperitoneal liposarcoma. The specimen was tumor tissue.

CDR3 DNA sequence: TGTGCCAGCAGGGAGAGCTCCTACAATGAGCAGTACTTC. Encoded protein: CASRESSYNEQYF. The chain combines TRBV27 with TRBJ2-1, with no clear D. The J call may be mistaken, given a closer DNA end match to TRBJ2-7. This CDR3 is built from 13 residues. The germline V gene encodes CDR1 MNHEY and CDR2 SMNVEV (reference sequence).